This T cell receptor (beta chain) was documented in a study of shared clonotypes between healthy human individuals. This clone ranks as medium-sized (0.01 to 0.1%). TCRdb's copy holds only in-frame clones and misses some; the assay was immunoSEQ multiplex PCR. The sample holds approximately 250,000 clones, approximately 70% seen once. Trimming removed 4 bases from V and 2 bases from J, with 15 bases in between. CDR3 length: 15 residues. CDR1 and CDR2 from the germline V gene are SQVTM and ANQGSEA. The receptor comes from a man aged 25-45 years in good health. This chain connects TRBV29-1 to TRBJ2-1, with D unclear. The sequenced material came from memory CD4+ T cells sorted from blood. The sample's subset: CD45RA-negative fraction. The CDR3 nucleotides are TGCAGCGTTGGAATTGAGCCTTCTCCCTACAATGAGCAGTTCTTC. Translating it yields CSVGIEPSPYNEQFF.